The clone carrying this T cell receptor (beta chain) was found many times. What it binds is unknown. Newly diagnosed hyperthyroidism, duration under 2 months, in patients aged 18 to 65. From 10 ml of fresh peripheral blood, PBMCs were isolated. V lost 4 bases, J lost 2 bases, and 8 bases stayed unmatched. The CDR3 has 16 amino acids. The data were taken from a study of T cells in Graves' hyperthyroidism and ophthalmopathy. Overall study results and limits: Blood samples included most of the expanded thyroid clonotypes exceeding 0.001.

TCR beta CDR3 regions were amplified from RNA. During a first-round RT-PCR of the TCR CDR3, the HTBI primer set was used. TCRdb reprocessed the multiplex PCR reads via MiXCR and lists one record per CDR3 protein. Of roughly 300,000 distinct CDR3 sequences listed, about 18% are singletons. The sample taken for sequencing was blood. This TCR was recovered from a woman aged 45-65 years with Graves' hyperthyroidism. V is TRBV12-3 or TRBV12-4 and J is TRBJ1-5, with TRBD1 matching over 7 bases. The CDR3: CASSSGTVAGNQPQHF. The DNA of the CDR3 is TGTGCCAGCAGTTCGGGGACAGTTGCGGGCAATCAGCCCCAGCATTTT.